These 26 T cell receptor beta chains were sequenced from one sample in a study of molecular identifiers for immune sequencing clone quantification. MiXCR, applied by TCRdb to the PCR reads, yields one record per CDR3 protein. The sample includes some 41,000 distinct CDR3 sequences, less than 20% of them seen just once. The sequenced sample consisted of naive CD8+ T cells from blood, with Jurkat cell RNA spiked in. Indicated subset: FACS-sorted CD8+CD4-CCR7+CD45RA+ naive T cells. Every receptor here comes from a human donor in good health. Some libraries in this study had Jurkat cell RNA spiked in.

By sample fraction, this clonotype is medium-sized (0.01 to 0.1%). This chain links TRBV7-9 with TRBJ1-5; D is undetermined. V was trimmed by 5 bases and J by 9 bases, leaving 20 bases between them. CDR1 is SEHNR and CDR2 is FQNEAQ in the germline V gene (reference sequence). This CDR3 spans 15 amino acids. The CDR3 DNA follows: TGTGCCAGCAGCCTAGGAAGGGCCGAGATCACGCCCCAGCATTTT. This sequence encodes CASSLGRAEITPQHF.

This clonotype was seen more than once but under ten times. V usage is TRBV20-1 and J usage is TRBJ2-1; D perhaps matches TRBD2 (6 bases). The CDR3 sequence is 15 residues long. The ends were cut back, 6 bases at V and 4 bases at J, with 19 bases in the middle. CDR1 is DFQATT, CDR2 SNEGSKA, per germline (reference sequence). Here the CDR3 DNA reads TGCAGTGCACATTCCCGGGAGACCCGATACAATGAGCAGTTCTTC. Translation gives CSAHSRETRYNEQFF.

This clonotype was detected only once. This may be a read error, as it is one base from a much larger clone. The CDR3 sequence is CASSFVQENEKLFF. In DNA, the CDR3 is TGTGCCAGCAGCTTCGTACAGGAAAATGAAAAACTGTTTTTT. The chain uses TRBV7-9 and TRBJ1-4; D possibly corresponds to TRBD1 (5 bases). The CDR3 consists of 14 residues. V lost 3 bases to trimming and J lost 5 bases, with 10 bases between them. Germline values: CDR1 SEHNR, CDR2 FQNEAQ (reference sequence).

In regard to this clonotype: Since a far larger clone is one base different, this is likely a read error. The rearrangement uses TRBV6-2 or TRBV6-3 and TRBJ2-1; no firm D call. The CDR3 covers 11 residues. Between the trimmed V and J ends, which lost 2 bases and 8 bases, there was a span of 4 bases. CDR1 and CDR2 (germline): MNHEY, SVGEGT. The chain's CDR3 is CASSYSYEQFF. The CDR3 region has the DNA TGTGCCAGCAGTTACAGCTATGAGCAGTTCTTC.

The chain uses TRBV5-4 and TRBJ2-7; TRBD1 aligns across 10 bases. The junction had 4 bases not matched to a gene; V was cut back by 0 bases and J by 7 bases. Germline lookup yields CDR1 SGHNT and CDR2 YYREEE (reference sequence). CDR3 length: 14 amino acids. CDR3 residues: CASSLGTGGLEQYF. The CDR3 DNA sequence: TGTGCCAGCAGCTTGGGGACAGGGGGTCTGGAGCAGTACTTC. The full variable domain, its missing parts supplied by reference TRBV5-4 and TRBJ2-7, is ETGVTQSPTHLIKTRGQQVTLRCSSQSGHNTVSWYQQALGQGPQFIFQYYREEENGRGNFPPRFSGLQFPNYSSELNVNALELDDSALYLCASSLGTGGLEQYFGPGTRLTVT.

This clonotype was counted at least ten times. This chain connects TRBV7-9 to TRBJ2-7, with D possibly called TRBD1 or TRBD2 (5 bases each). V was clipped by 5 bases and J by 2 bases, with 22 bases between them. Germline lookup yields CDR1 SEHNR and CDR2 FQNEAQ (reference sequence). This CDR3 has 17 residues. CDR3 region: CASSEPPRNRGAYEQYF. The CDR3 coding sequence is TGTGCCAGCAGCGAGCCGCCAAGGAACCGAGGGGCCTACGAGCAGTACTTC. The complete variable domain, with remaining parts taken from reference TRBV7-9 and TRBJ2-7, reads DTGVSQNPRHKITKRGQNVTFRCDPISEHNRLYWYRQTLGQGPEFLTYFQNEAQLEKSRLLSDRFSAERPKGSFSTLEIQRTEQGDSAMYLCASSEPPRNRGAYEQYFGPGTRLTVT.

J is TRBJ2-7 and V is TRBV19; perhaps TRBD2 as D (6 bases). Trimming pared 3 bases from V and 4 bases from J, leaving 10 bases between. This CDR3 has 13 residues. Germline assignment: CDR1 LNHDA and CDR2 SQIVND (reference sequence). CDR3 bases: TGTGCCAGTAGTATGCCAGGAGGGTACGAGCAGTACTTC. Translating it yields CASSMPGGYEQYF.

Concerning this clonotype: One junction end disagrees with the germline gene, perhaps due to a read error. V gene TRBV28 combines with J gene TRBJ2-3; 7 nucleotides match TRBD1. Per germline, CDR1 MDHEN and CDR2 SYDVKM. The CDR3 is 12 amino acids. CDR3 bases: TGTACCAGCAGAACCGGGACAGACACGCAGTATTTT. Amino acid sequence: CTSRTGTDTQYF. Filled out from reference TRBV28 and TRBJ2-3, the complete variable domain reads DVKVTQSSRYLVKRTGEKVFLECVQDMDHENMFWYRQDPGLGLRLIYFSYDVKMKEKGDIPEGYSVSREKKERFSLILESASTNQTSMYLCTSRTGTDTQYFGPGTRLTVL.

This clonotype has a count of ten or more. The chain carries TRBV5-1 and TRBJ1-2; D gene uncertain. Germline V gene lookup returns CDR1 SGHRS and CDR2 YFSETQ. Trimming cost V 0 bases and J 4 bases, with 13 bases left between them. The CDR3 has 15 amino acids. CDR3 bases: TGCGCCAGCAGCTTGGAAGCCTGGACGTCCTATGGCTACACCTTC. Translated, it gives CASSLEAWTSYGYTF.

This clonotype was detected only a few times. The genes are TRBV5-1 and TRBJ1-2; TRBD1 matches at 7 bases. The CDR3 extends over 12 amino acids. The V segment lost 2 bases and the J segment 7 bases; nucleotides outside the gene matches: 2. The germline gives CDR1 SGHRS, CDR2 YFSETQ. CDR3 amino acids: CASSFDRAGYTF. The CDR3 DNA is TGCGCCAGCAGCTTTGACAGGGCTGGCTACACCTTC.

At least ten counts were recorded for this clonotype. This chain links TRBV28 with TRBJ2-1; 9 nucleotides align to TRBD1. V lost 6 bases and J lost 6; bases outside the gene matches: 9. CDR3 size: 15 residues. CDR1 and CDR2 (germline): MDHEN, SYDVKM. As DNA, the CDR3 is TGTGCCAGCAGAGTCGACAGGGGGATTGGCAATGAGCAGTTCTTC. The encoded protein is CASRVDRGIGNEQFF.

This clonotype was recorded at least ten times. The chain couples TRBV4-2 to TRBJ2-1; the D gene is possibly TRBD2 (6 bases). Germline CDR1 and CDR2: LGHNA and YNFKEQ. V lost 0 bases to trimming and J lost 7 bases, with 13 bases between them. The CDR3 covers 15 residues. The CDR3: CASSQDELALNEQFF. For the CDR3, the DNA is TGTGCCAGCAGCCAAGACGAGCTAGCGTTGAATGAGCAGTTCTTC.

This chain uses TRBV4-3 with TRBJ2-5, with D hard to call. CDR1 and CDR2 (germline): LGHNA, YSLEER. The CDR3 is 15 residues long. Trimming took off 2 bases at V and 5 bases at J, with 15 bases between the two ends. CDR3 DNA: TGCGCCAGCAGCCAAAAACTCGGAAGTTGGGAGACCCAGTACTTC. This translates into CASSQKLGSWETQYF.

This clonotype was seen many times. The chain joins TRBV7-9 to TRBJ2-7; 11 nucleotides align to TRBD1. The CDR3 is 15 amino acids. V lost 5 bases, J lost 5 bases, and 8 bases stayed unmatched. Germline V gene lookup returns CDR1 SEHNR and CDR2 FQNEAQ (reference sequence). CDR3 in DNA: TGTGCCAGCAGCCCGCAGGGACAGGGGGTCCACGAGCAGTACTTC. Encoded protein: CASSPQGQGVHEQYF.

The chain recombines TRBV20-1 with TRBJ2-5; D uncertain. The CDR3 has 10 residues. In germline, CDR1 is DFQATT, CDR2 SNEGSKA (reference sequence). The V end was cut by 2 bases, the J end by 8 bases, with 6 bases between. CDR3 protein: CSARNITQYF. The CDR3 nucleotides read TGCAGTGCTAGAAACATAACCCAGTACTTC.

In this sample, this clonotype turned up many times. This chain uses TRBV18 with TRBJ2-7, with no clear D. The CDR3 is made up of 17 amino acids. The germline V gene has CDR1 KGHSH and CDR2 LQKENI. The germline V and J ends were trimmed by 3 bases and 0 bases, with 18 bases remaining between them. The CDR3 nucleotides read TGTGCCAGCTCACCCCGGACCCAGCTGGGAAGCTCCTACGAGCAGTACTTC. This sequence encodes CASSPRTQLGSSYEQYF.

The CDR3 DNA reads TGCGCCAGCAGTAAGGCCGGGACAGTCACAGATACGCAGTATTTT. Translated: CASSKAGTVTDTQYF. The chain links TRBV4-3 to TRBJ2-3; the match to TRBD1 covers 7 bases. Germline V gives CDR1 LGHNA, CDR2 YSLEER. The trim removed 6 bases at V and 2 bases at J, leaving 8 bases unmatched. This CDR3 has 15 residues.

The chain uses TRBV3-1 and TRBJ2-3; possibly TRBD2 for D (5 bases). The CDR3 runs to 18 residues. Germline loops: CDR1 LGHDT, CDR2 YNNKEL (reference sequence). V was trimmed by 4 bases and J by 2 bases, leaving 22 bases between them. The CDR3: CASSPSAGNILLTDTQYF. CDR3 in DNA: TGTGCCAGCAGCCCTTCCGCCGGGAACATACTTCTCACAGATACGCAGTATTTT.

About this clonotype: This may come from a read error, since a much larger clone is one base off. The V call is TRBV7-6, the J call TRBJ1-1; tentative D call: TRBD1 (5 bases). Trimming stripped 2 bases from V and 1 base from J, with 8 bases between. Germline-derived CDR1 and CDR2 are SGHVS and FNYEAQ. CDR3 length: 14 amino acids. CDR3 DNA sequence: TGTGCCAGCAGCTTAAGTGGACAGAACACTGAAGCTTTCTTT. This codes for CASSLSGQNTEAFF.

Comment on this clonotype: One junction end does not reproduce the germline sequence, and a read error may be involved. The V call is TRBV9, the J call TRBJ2-2; the match to TRBD2 covers 10 bases. The CDR3 length is 16 residues. The germline gives CDR1 SGDLS, CDR2 YYNGEE. The chain's CDR3 is CASGVDSGRFDGELFF. CDR3 bases: TGTGCCAGCGGCGTGGATAGCGGGAGGTTTGACGGGGAGCTGTTTTTT.

In regard to this clonotype: Just one base apart from a much larger clone, this may be a read error. The rearrangement uses TRBV5-1 and TRBJ2-2; D gene ambiguous. Germline V gene lookup returns CDR1 SGHRS and CDR2 YFSETQ. The ends were cut back, 4 bases at V and 6 bases at J, with 16 bases in the middle. This CDR3 is 15 amino acids long. CDR3 nucleotides: TGCGCCAGCAGCCACGGATGGGGTTGGGCCGGGGAGCTGTTTTTT. It translates to CASSHGWGWAGELFF.

Comment on this clonotype: A much larger clone differs from this one at a single base, so this may be a read error. The missing conserved phenylalanine or tryptophan at the end of this CDR3 makes a read error likely. DNA for the CDR3: TGTGCCAGCAGCTTGGGACAGGGGGCTGATTGGGAGCAGTACCTC. This codes for CASSLGQGADWEQYL. The rearrangement uses TRBV7-3 and TRBJ2-7; the match to TRBD1 covers 12 bases. The CDR3 contains 15 residues. J gave up 7 bases and V 3 bases, and 7 bases lay outside the gene matches. Germline CDR1 is SGHTA and CDR2 is FQGTGA.

This clonotype turned up a few times. The CDR3 sequence: CASSVLETSSETQYF. The CDR3, as DNA: TGCGCCAGCAGTGTTTTAGAGACTAGCAGCGAGACCCAGTACTTC. The gene calls are TRBV10-2 and TRBJ2-5, with 7 bases aligning to TRBD2. CDR3 size: 15 residues. Per germline, CDR1 WSHSY and CDR2 SAAADI. Trimming at V came to 4 bases and at J to 5 bases, leaving 10 bases not matched to a gene.

This clonotype was recorded at least ten times. This chain links TRBV9 with TRBJ2-1, with D unresolved. V lost 0 bases and J 8 bases, leaving 9 bases between the germline ends. Germline values: CDR1 SGDLS, CDR2 YYNGEE. The CDR3 spans 13 residues. This chain's CDR3 is CASSVVSGDEQFF. CDR3 DNA: TGTGCCAGCAGCGTAGTCTCTGGCGATGAGCAGTTCTTC.

This clonotype was detected a few times. CDR3 nucleotides: TGTGCCAGCGGCTTGACAGGCTGGTACGAGCAGTACTTC. This gives the protein CASGLTGWYEQYF. The rearrangement joins TRBV28 to TRBJ2-7; D possibly corresponds to TRBD1 (6 bases). This CDR3 is built from 13 residues. V shed 8 bases and J shed 4 bases, with 15 bases lying between them. Germline CDR1 reads MDHEN; CDR2 reads SYDVKM.

This clonotype was found many times. The chain has TRBV12-3 or TRBV12-4 and TRBJ2-1; unclear D gene. Trimming removed 5 bases from V and 7 bases from J, with 9 bases in between. This CDR3 contains 12 residues. The CDR3 nucleotides are TGTGCCAGCAGTCTAGACCGGAATGAGCAGTTCTTC. Translation gives CASSLDRNEQFF.